This T cell receptor (beta chain) was retrieved from a study of cytomegalovirus exposure and HLA in healthy donors. Primers: 60 Vbeta forward and 13 Jbeta reverse. The protocol was immunoSEQ multiplex PCR, while the TCRdb copy is restricted to in-frame clones and leaves out a portion. Of about 200,000 clones detected, roughly three quarters appear once; the ten largest clones hold about 0.36%. The clonotype comes from a male donor in good health and CMV-seropositive. The specimen was PBMCs.

The CDR3: CASSYSGQGTTDTQYF. The CDR3 coding sequence is TGTGCCAGCAGTTACTCGGGACAGGGGACCACAGATACGCAGTATTTT. The J gene is TRBJ2-3, the V gene TRBV6-5; TRBD1 aligns across 10 bases. This CDR3 is built from 16 residues. The V gene end was trimmed by 0 bases and the J gene end by 2 bases; junction bases not matched to a gene: 2. CDR1 is MNHEY, CDR2 SVGAGI, per germline.